The T cell receptor (beta chain) described here comes from a study of blood T cell repertoires in COVID-19. In the study overall: T cells, B-cell-depleted T cells, or PBMCs provided the cDNA or gDNA that served as material.

Profiling relied on immunoSEQ multiplex PCR, and the TCRdb table lists in-frame clones only, not all of them. The sample has almost 250,000 clones, around 89% seen once. Germline assignment: CDR1 MDHEN and CDR2 SYDVKM. V lost 3 bases and J lost 5; bases outside the gene matches: 9. The CDR3 runs to 15 residues. The chain has TRBV28 and TRBJ1-2; 7 positions match TRBD1. This clonotype originated in a woman aged 30 to 39 who had recovered from COVID-19. Sequencing used PBMCs or T cells enriched from blood (not recorded which). In nucleotides, the CDR3 is TGTGCCAGCAGTTTGGGGAGAGGGGGCGCGTATGGCTACACCTTC. Translated, it gives CASSLGRGGAYGYTF.